Below, 9 T cell receptor beta chains from the same sample are listed, as sequenced in a study of blood T cell repertoires in COVID-19. This table comes from immunoSEQ multiplex PCR, and its TCRdb copy is limited to in-frame clones, with some not included. The repertoire has 100,000 to 150,000 clones, about 83% of them found once; the top ten carry approximately 6.3%. The sequenced sample consisted of peripheral blood. The receptors come from a man older than 75 with active or convalescent COVID-19.

V usage is TRBV2 and J usage is TRBJ1-2; 7 nucleotides match TRBD1. Trimming cost V 8 bases and J 5 bases; bases outside gene matches: 8. The CDR3 is made up of 13 amino acids. Germline V lookup: CDR1 SNHLY, CDR2 FYNNEI. CDR3 region: CASQGTAEYGYTF. The DNA for the CDR3 is TGTGCCAGCCAAGGGACAGCAGAATATGGCTACACCTTC.

The V and J genes are TRBV18 and TRBJ1-4, with TRBD1 matching 11 bases. This CDR3 has 16 amino acids. The germline CDR1 and CDR2 sequences are KGHSH and LQKENI. The V and J ends lost 5 bases and 5 bases, in that order; junction bases with no gene match: 7. The CDR3 here is CASSRTGGMGNEKLFF. DNA for the CDR3: TGTGCCAGCTCAAGGACAGGGGGCATGGGAAATGAAAAACTGTTTTTT.

V gene TRBV19 combines with J gene TRBJ1-6, with TRBD1 identical over 9 bases. The V segment lost 7 bases and the J segment 6 bases; nucleotides outside the gene matches: 7. Germline lookup yields CDR1 LNHDA and CDR2 SQIVND (reference sequence). The CDR3 runs 15 residues. CDR3 coding DNA: TGTGCCAGTATCGCCGGGACAGGGATTAATTCACCCCTCCACTTT. Protein product: CASIAGTGINSPLHF.

V is TRBV7-9 and J is TRBJ1-4; 8 bases are shared with TRBD1. Germline lookup yields CDR1 SEHNR and CDR2 FQNEAQ (reference sequence). The length of the CDR3 is 15 residues. V trimming: 4 bases; J trimming: 6 bases; junction bases outside the gene matches: 7. The CDR3 nucleotides are TGTGCCAGCAGCTCTAGGACAGGGTATGATGAAAAACTGTTTTTT. This codes for CASSSRTGYDEKLFF.

This chain connects TRBV19 to TRBJ2-7; 9 bases align to TRBD1. Per the germline V gene, CDR1 is LNHDA and CDR2 is SQIVND (reference sequence). CDR3 length: 15 residues. V was pared by 5 bases and J by 4 bases, with 9 bases of the junction left unmatched. In nucleotides, the CDR3 is TGTGCCAGTAGTGTGCCGGGACAGGGAACGTACGAGCAGTACTTC. Encoded protein: CASSVPGQGTYEQYF.

The chain's CDR3 is CASSGDSSGANVLTF. The CDR3 DNA reads as TGTGCCAGCAGCGGAGACAGCTCTGGGGCCAACGTCCTGACTTTC. V usage is TRBV9 and J usage is TRBJ2-6, with D maybe TRBD1 (5 bases). V shed 3 bases and J shed 0 bases, with 7 bases lying between them. CDR1 SGDLS and CDR2 YYNGEE come from the germline V gene. The CDR3 is 15 amino acids.

The V and J genes are TRBV7-2 and TRBJ1-3; D gene unclear. V was cut by 6 bases and J by 0 bases, with 9 bases left in between. CDR3 length: 14 residues. Looked up from germline, CDR1 is SGHTA and CDR2 is FQGNSA. DNA for the CDR3: TGTGCCAGCAGACAAGGAGGCTCTGGAAACACCATATATTTT. Encoded protein: CASRQGGSGNTIYF.

V is TRBV12-3 or TRBV12-4 and J is TRBJ1-1, with D uncertain. V was clipped by 3 bases and J by 0 bases, with 5 bases between them. The CDR3 has 13 residues. In DNA form, the CDR3 reads TGTGCCAGCAGTTTCAACATGAACACTGAAGCTTTCTTT. It translates to CASSFNMNTEAFF.

This rearrangement joins TRBV6-5 to TRBJ2-2; D ambiguous. This CDR3 has 13 amino acids. CDR1 and CDR2 from the germline V gene are MNHEY and SVGAGI. V gave up 8 bases and J gave up 0 bases, with 7 bases separating them. The CDR3 loop is CASGPPNTGELFF. CDR3 DNA: TGTGCCAGCGGCCCCCCGAACACCGGGGAGCTGTTTTTT.